These T cell receptor beta chains were read from a single sample in a study of blood T cells in healthy people across ages. TCRdb re-analysed the 5' RACE reads in MiXCR, keeping a single row per CDR3 protein. The sample consists of roughly 680,000 distinct CDR3 sequences, 52% of them appearing once. The sample taken for sequencing was blood. The receptor source for this set is a woman older than 75 in good health. Each CDR3 is given with its conserved first and last residue. Fields, in order: clone size, V gene, J gene, D gene, CDR3 DNA, CDR3 protein. A D gene is named only where the DNA matches it firmly. A clone size is listed for some rows: how often the clone was seen (once, few, many), or a class if it is expanded.

many	TRBV12-3/TRBV12-4	TRBJ2-1	TRBD2	TGTGCCAGCAGCTTGCGGGAGGGGGGCAATGAGCAGTTCTTC	CASSLREGGNEQFF
.	TRBV20-1	TRBJ2-3	TRBD2	TGCAGTGCTAGAAGTCGGACTAGCGGGAGAAGATACGCGTATTTT	CSARSRTSGRRYAYF
.	TRBV12-3/TRBV12-4	TRBJ1-2	.	TGTGCCAGCGGGGACGGAGACTCGGGAGGCTACACCTTC	CASGDGDSGGYTF
many	TRBV28	TRBJ1-4	.	TGTGCCAGCAGTCTGAGGACAGTTTCGAATGAAAAACTGTTTTTT	CASSLRTVSNEKLFF
.	TRBV5-1	TRBJ2-6	TRBD1	TGCGCCAGCAGCCCACAGGGGGCGGATAACCCCACTGGGGCCAACGTCCTGACTTTC	CASSPQGADNPTGANVLTF
.	TRBV4-1	TRBJ2-7	.	TGCGCCAGCAGCCAAGAGGGAATGGTTTCCTACGAGCAGTACTTC	CASSQEGMVSYEQYF
.	TRBV5-1	TRBJ2-1	.	TGCGCCAGCAGCTTGGGGTTCGGGGCCCACAATGAGCAGTTCTTC	CASSLGFGAHNEQFF
many	TRBV4-1	TRBJ1-5	.	TGCGCCAGCAGCCAAAGACCACTGGGAGGTCAGCCCCAGCATTTT	CASSQRPLGGQPQHF
few	TRBV27	TRBJ2-7	.	TGTGCCAGCAGTTTGAAAGTCCCAGGCTCCTACGAGCAGTACTTC	CASSLKVPGSYEQYF
.	TRBV20-1	TRBJ2-2	TRBD2	TGCAGTGCTTACGCGGGGGGTTTAAACACCGGGGAGCTGTTTTTT	CSAYAGGLNTGELFF
.	TRBV25-1	TRBJ2-7	.	TGTGCCAGCAGTGGCCAAGGAGAGTCCTACGAGCAGTACTTC	CASSGQGESYEQYF
.	TRBV20-1	TRBJ2-3	.	TGCAGTGCTCCGCTCCCCCGAGTCCCCGCAGATACGCAGTATTTT	CSAPLPRVPADTQYF
.	TRBV27	TRBJ2-4	TRBD1	TGTGCCAGCAACGCACAGGGGACCCTACCTGCCTACGGGCAGTACTTC	CASNAQGTLPAYGQYF
.	TRBV6-1	TRBJ2-5	.	TGTGCCAGCAGTGTTCCCAAGATACAAGAGACCCAGTACTTC	CASSVPKIQETQYF
.	TRBV6-1	TRBJ2-5	TRBD1	TGTGCCAGCAGTGAAGCGGACAGGGGGCTGAAAGAGACCCAGTACTTC	CASSEADRGLKETQYF
.	TRBV7-2	TRBJ1-1	.	TGTGCCAGCAGCCAACAGCTGCGGAACACTGAAGCTTTCTTT	CASSQQLRNTEAFF
many	TRBV12-3/TRBV12-4	TRBJ2-7	TRBD1	TGTGCCAGCAGTTTATACAGGGGTGGAGACGAGCAGTACTTC	CASSLYRGGDEQYF
.	TRBV12-3/TRBV12-4	TRBJ2-3	TRBD2	TGTGCCAGCAGGAGACTAGCGGGAGTGGATACGCAGTATTTT	CASRRLAGVDTQYF
.	TRBV29-1	TRBJ2-6	.	TGCAGCGTTGATCCAACTGGGGCCAACGTCCTGACTTTC	CSVDPTGANVLTF
few	TRBV29-1	TRBJ1-2	TRBD1	TGCAGCGTTGCGGGACAGCTTAACTATGGCTACACCTTC	CSVAGQLNYGYTF
.	TRBV7-2	TRBJ1-2	TRBD1	TGTGCCAGCAGCTTCAGGACAGGGGATAGTGGCTACACCTTC	CASSFRTGDSGYTF
many	TRBV7-2	TRBJ1-4	TRBD1	TGTGCCAGCAGCTTCCGACAGGGCGTCGCAACTAATGAAAAACTGTTTTTT	CASSFRQGVATNEKLFF
.	TRBV6-2/TRBV6-3	TRBJ2-2	.	TGTGCCAGCAGTCTCGGACGGATCGGGGAGCTGTTTTTT	CASSLGRIGELFF
.	TRBV4-1	TRBJ2-3	.	TGCGCCAGCAGCCAAGATTCCGGGGGAGGCACAGATACGCAGTATTTT	CASSQDSGGGTDTQYF
.	TRBV6-6	TRBJ2-4	TRBD1	TGTGCCAGCAGTTACGATTTGCGGGACAGGAAAAACATTCAGTACTTC	CASSYDLRDRKNIQYF
few	TRBV3-1	TRBJ2-1	TRBD2	TGTGCCAGCAGCCTCCGGGGGGGCGAAAATGAGCAGTTCTTC	CASSLRGGENEQFF
few	TRBV7-2	TRBJ2-3	TRBD1	TGTGCCAGCAGGACGACAGGGGGCGTAGATACGCAGTATTTT	CASRTTGGVDTQYF
many	TRBV6-6	TRBJ1-5	TRBD1	TGTGCCAGCAGTGCCCGGGACAGCCTCTTGACGCCCCAGCATTTT	CASSARDSLLTPQHF
few	TRBV10-3	TRBJ1-5	TRBD1	TGTGCCATCAGTGAGTCGGACAGGGTCAATCAGCCCCAGCATTTT	CAISESDRVNQPQHF
.	TRBV29-1	TRBJ2-5	.	TGCAGCGTTGACTTAGAAGAGACCCAGTACTTC	CSVDLEETQYF
.	TRBV19	TRBJ1-4	TRBD1	TGTGCCAGTAGTATAAGAAGTGGGACAGGTGAAAAACTGTTTTTT	CASSIRSGTGEKLFF
.	TRBV7-2	TRBJ1-2	TRBD1	TGTGCCAGCAGCTTAGGGACAGGGCCCTTCTATGGCTACACCTTC	CASSLGTGPFYGYTF
once	TRBV10-3	TRBJ1-2	.	TGTGCCATCAGTGACAGGGACGCCCGCTATGGTGGCTACACCTTC	CAISDRDARYGGYTF
many	TRBV19	TRBJ2-3	.	TGTGCCAGTAGTATGGGATGGGACCCGTTCACAGATACGCAGTATTTT	CASSMGWDPFTDTQYF
.	TRBV3-1	TRBJ1-1	.	TGTGCCAGCAGCCAAGACGTGCTGAACACTGAAGCTTTCTTT	CASSQDVLNTEAFF
.	TRBV4-3	TRBJ2-7	.	TGCGCCAGCAGCCAATCTTACCTACCAGGGGACGAGCAGTACTTC	CASSQSYLPGDEQYF
few	TRBV5-1	TRBJ1-1	.	TGCGCCAGCAGCTTGGCCGAGCGGGGGTCTGAAGCTTTCTTT	CASSLAERGSEAFF
.	TRBV20-1	TRBJ2-1	.	TGCAGTGCTATGGGGGGCCGATCCTACAATGAGCAGTTCTTC	CSAMGGRSYNEQFF
.	TRBV2	TRBJ2-4	.	TGTGCCAGCAGTTTTGTACAGCTAGCCAAAAACATTCAGTACTTC	CASSFVQLAKNIQYF
.	TRBV7-2	TRBJ2-3	TRBD2	TGTGCCAGCAGCTTAGAGGGACTAGCGGGGGAAACAGATACGCAGTATTTT	CASSLEGLAGETDTQYF
.	TRBV20-1	TRBJ1-2	.	TGCAGTGCTACCCGACAGGTTACTAGTGGCTACACCTTC	CSATRQVTSGYTF
many	TRBV12-3/TRBV12-4	TRBJ2-7	.	TGTGCCAGCAGTTTAGGGCGTGAACAGGGCTACGAGCAGTACTTC	CASSLGREQGYEQYF
.	TRBV15	TRBJ2-5	.	TGTGCCACCAGCAGAGGAAAGGTTAAAGAGACCCAGTACTTC	CATSRGKVKETQYF
.	TRBV3-1	TRBJ2-5	.	TGTGCCAGCAGCCAAAGGAGGAGGGCCGAGACCCAGTCCTTC	CASSQRRRAETQSF
many	TRBV12-3/TRBV12-4	TRBJ2-3	TRBD2	TGTGCCAGCAGTTTGGGGGAGGGAGAGGATACGCAGTATTTT	CASSLGEGEDTQYF
.	TRBV10-2	TRBJ2-5	TRBD2	TGCGCCAGCAGTGACGGTTGGCTAGCGGTCGCGGGGGAGCAGTACTTC	CASSDGWLAVAGEQYF
.	TRBV18	TRBJ2-1	TRBD2	TGTGCCAGCTCACCACTAAGCGGGGGTGAGCAGTTCTTC	CASSPLSGGEQFF
many	TRBV6-6	TRBJ2-2	.	TGTGCCAGCAGCCGCAACAGGAACACCGGGGAGCTGTTTTTT	CASSRNRNTGELFF
.	TRBV12-3/TRBV12-4	TRBJ2-7	.	TGTGCCAGCAGTGCCCTACCGGGACAAGGTTACGAGCAGTACTTC	CASSALPGQGYEQYF
.	TRBV2	TRBJ1-6	.	TGTGCCAGCTGTGCACAGGAGGGTAATTCACCCCTCCACTTT	CASCAQEGNSPLHF
.	TRBV4-3	TRBJ2-6	TRBD1	TGCGCCAGCAGCCAAGATCCGACAGGGACAGGGGCCAACGTCCTGACTTTC	CASSQDPTGTGANVLTF